These 5 T cell receptor beta chains share one sample of origin, sequenced in a study of T cells in narcolepsy. The protocol was immunoSEQ multiplex PCR, while the TCRdb copy is restricted to in-frame clones and leaves out a portion. The table records tens of thousands of clones, roughly 83% of them present only once. Material: CD45RA- memory CD4+ T cells from PBMCs. All receptors derive from a human donor with narcolepsy.

This clone was detected once. This chain joins TRBV5-5 and TRBJ1-2; 9 bases line up with TRBD1. From germline, CDR1 is SGHKS and CDR2 YYEKEE (reference sequence). CDR3 length: 14 amino acids. V trimming: 0 bases; J trimming: 8 bases; junction bases outside the gene matches: 5. The CDR3 sequence: CASSLATGGEGYTF. CDR3 bases: TGTGCCAGCAGCTTGGCGACAGGGGGTGAGGGCTACACCTTC.

This clone has only a few counts. The chain employs TRBV6-5 and TRBJ2-2; no firm D call. Trimming stripped 6 bases from V and 6 bases from J, with 14 bases between. CDR1 and CDR2 (germline): MNHEY, SVGAGI. The CDR3 contains 14 residues. CDR3 coding DNA: TGTGCCAGCAGGCACACGGTGGGCCCCGGGGAGCTGTTTTTT. Encoded protein: CASRHTVGPGELFF.

This clone showed up just a few times. The rearrangement links TRBV6-5 to TRBJ1-1; D gene unclear. The CDR3 is made up of 14 amino acids. The ends were cut back, 2 bases at V and 0 bases at J, with 7 bases in the middle. Germline CDR1 reads MNHEY; CDR2 reads SVGAGI. CDR3 sequence (DNA): TGTGCCAGCAGTTACACACTTATGAACACTGAAGCTTTCTTT. Amino acid sequence: CASSYTLMNTEAFF.

The CDR3: CASSSRGGRATYNEQFF. The DNA for the CDR3 is TGTGCCAGTAGTAGTAGGGGCGGGAGGGCAACCTACAATGAGCAGTTCTTC. V gene TRBV19 combines with J gene TRBJ2-1, with TRBD2 matching 9 bases. The germline gives CDR1 LNHDA, CDR2 SQIVND (reference sequence). CDR3 size: 17 residues. V shed 4 bases, J shed 2 bases, and the junction held 9 bases outside the gene matches.

The J gene is TRBJ2-7, the V gene TRBV6-1; maybe TRBD1 (6 bases). This CDR3 region has 14 residues. Germline CDR1 is MNHNS and CDR2 is SASEGT. Trimming left V 10 bases short and J 3 bases short, with 19 bases between. CDR3 DNA: TGTGCCACCCGAAGGGGGAAAGGTCTCTACGAGCAGTACTTC. Translating it yields CATRRGKGLYEQYF.